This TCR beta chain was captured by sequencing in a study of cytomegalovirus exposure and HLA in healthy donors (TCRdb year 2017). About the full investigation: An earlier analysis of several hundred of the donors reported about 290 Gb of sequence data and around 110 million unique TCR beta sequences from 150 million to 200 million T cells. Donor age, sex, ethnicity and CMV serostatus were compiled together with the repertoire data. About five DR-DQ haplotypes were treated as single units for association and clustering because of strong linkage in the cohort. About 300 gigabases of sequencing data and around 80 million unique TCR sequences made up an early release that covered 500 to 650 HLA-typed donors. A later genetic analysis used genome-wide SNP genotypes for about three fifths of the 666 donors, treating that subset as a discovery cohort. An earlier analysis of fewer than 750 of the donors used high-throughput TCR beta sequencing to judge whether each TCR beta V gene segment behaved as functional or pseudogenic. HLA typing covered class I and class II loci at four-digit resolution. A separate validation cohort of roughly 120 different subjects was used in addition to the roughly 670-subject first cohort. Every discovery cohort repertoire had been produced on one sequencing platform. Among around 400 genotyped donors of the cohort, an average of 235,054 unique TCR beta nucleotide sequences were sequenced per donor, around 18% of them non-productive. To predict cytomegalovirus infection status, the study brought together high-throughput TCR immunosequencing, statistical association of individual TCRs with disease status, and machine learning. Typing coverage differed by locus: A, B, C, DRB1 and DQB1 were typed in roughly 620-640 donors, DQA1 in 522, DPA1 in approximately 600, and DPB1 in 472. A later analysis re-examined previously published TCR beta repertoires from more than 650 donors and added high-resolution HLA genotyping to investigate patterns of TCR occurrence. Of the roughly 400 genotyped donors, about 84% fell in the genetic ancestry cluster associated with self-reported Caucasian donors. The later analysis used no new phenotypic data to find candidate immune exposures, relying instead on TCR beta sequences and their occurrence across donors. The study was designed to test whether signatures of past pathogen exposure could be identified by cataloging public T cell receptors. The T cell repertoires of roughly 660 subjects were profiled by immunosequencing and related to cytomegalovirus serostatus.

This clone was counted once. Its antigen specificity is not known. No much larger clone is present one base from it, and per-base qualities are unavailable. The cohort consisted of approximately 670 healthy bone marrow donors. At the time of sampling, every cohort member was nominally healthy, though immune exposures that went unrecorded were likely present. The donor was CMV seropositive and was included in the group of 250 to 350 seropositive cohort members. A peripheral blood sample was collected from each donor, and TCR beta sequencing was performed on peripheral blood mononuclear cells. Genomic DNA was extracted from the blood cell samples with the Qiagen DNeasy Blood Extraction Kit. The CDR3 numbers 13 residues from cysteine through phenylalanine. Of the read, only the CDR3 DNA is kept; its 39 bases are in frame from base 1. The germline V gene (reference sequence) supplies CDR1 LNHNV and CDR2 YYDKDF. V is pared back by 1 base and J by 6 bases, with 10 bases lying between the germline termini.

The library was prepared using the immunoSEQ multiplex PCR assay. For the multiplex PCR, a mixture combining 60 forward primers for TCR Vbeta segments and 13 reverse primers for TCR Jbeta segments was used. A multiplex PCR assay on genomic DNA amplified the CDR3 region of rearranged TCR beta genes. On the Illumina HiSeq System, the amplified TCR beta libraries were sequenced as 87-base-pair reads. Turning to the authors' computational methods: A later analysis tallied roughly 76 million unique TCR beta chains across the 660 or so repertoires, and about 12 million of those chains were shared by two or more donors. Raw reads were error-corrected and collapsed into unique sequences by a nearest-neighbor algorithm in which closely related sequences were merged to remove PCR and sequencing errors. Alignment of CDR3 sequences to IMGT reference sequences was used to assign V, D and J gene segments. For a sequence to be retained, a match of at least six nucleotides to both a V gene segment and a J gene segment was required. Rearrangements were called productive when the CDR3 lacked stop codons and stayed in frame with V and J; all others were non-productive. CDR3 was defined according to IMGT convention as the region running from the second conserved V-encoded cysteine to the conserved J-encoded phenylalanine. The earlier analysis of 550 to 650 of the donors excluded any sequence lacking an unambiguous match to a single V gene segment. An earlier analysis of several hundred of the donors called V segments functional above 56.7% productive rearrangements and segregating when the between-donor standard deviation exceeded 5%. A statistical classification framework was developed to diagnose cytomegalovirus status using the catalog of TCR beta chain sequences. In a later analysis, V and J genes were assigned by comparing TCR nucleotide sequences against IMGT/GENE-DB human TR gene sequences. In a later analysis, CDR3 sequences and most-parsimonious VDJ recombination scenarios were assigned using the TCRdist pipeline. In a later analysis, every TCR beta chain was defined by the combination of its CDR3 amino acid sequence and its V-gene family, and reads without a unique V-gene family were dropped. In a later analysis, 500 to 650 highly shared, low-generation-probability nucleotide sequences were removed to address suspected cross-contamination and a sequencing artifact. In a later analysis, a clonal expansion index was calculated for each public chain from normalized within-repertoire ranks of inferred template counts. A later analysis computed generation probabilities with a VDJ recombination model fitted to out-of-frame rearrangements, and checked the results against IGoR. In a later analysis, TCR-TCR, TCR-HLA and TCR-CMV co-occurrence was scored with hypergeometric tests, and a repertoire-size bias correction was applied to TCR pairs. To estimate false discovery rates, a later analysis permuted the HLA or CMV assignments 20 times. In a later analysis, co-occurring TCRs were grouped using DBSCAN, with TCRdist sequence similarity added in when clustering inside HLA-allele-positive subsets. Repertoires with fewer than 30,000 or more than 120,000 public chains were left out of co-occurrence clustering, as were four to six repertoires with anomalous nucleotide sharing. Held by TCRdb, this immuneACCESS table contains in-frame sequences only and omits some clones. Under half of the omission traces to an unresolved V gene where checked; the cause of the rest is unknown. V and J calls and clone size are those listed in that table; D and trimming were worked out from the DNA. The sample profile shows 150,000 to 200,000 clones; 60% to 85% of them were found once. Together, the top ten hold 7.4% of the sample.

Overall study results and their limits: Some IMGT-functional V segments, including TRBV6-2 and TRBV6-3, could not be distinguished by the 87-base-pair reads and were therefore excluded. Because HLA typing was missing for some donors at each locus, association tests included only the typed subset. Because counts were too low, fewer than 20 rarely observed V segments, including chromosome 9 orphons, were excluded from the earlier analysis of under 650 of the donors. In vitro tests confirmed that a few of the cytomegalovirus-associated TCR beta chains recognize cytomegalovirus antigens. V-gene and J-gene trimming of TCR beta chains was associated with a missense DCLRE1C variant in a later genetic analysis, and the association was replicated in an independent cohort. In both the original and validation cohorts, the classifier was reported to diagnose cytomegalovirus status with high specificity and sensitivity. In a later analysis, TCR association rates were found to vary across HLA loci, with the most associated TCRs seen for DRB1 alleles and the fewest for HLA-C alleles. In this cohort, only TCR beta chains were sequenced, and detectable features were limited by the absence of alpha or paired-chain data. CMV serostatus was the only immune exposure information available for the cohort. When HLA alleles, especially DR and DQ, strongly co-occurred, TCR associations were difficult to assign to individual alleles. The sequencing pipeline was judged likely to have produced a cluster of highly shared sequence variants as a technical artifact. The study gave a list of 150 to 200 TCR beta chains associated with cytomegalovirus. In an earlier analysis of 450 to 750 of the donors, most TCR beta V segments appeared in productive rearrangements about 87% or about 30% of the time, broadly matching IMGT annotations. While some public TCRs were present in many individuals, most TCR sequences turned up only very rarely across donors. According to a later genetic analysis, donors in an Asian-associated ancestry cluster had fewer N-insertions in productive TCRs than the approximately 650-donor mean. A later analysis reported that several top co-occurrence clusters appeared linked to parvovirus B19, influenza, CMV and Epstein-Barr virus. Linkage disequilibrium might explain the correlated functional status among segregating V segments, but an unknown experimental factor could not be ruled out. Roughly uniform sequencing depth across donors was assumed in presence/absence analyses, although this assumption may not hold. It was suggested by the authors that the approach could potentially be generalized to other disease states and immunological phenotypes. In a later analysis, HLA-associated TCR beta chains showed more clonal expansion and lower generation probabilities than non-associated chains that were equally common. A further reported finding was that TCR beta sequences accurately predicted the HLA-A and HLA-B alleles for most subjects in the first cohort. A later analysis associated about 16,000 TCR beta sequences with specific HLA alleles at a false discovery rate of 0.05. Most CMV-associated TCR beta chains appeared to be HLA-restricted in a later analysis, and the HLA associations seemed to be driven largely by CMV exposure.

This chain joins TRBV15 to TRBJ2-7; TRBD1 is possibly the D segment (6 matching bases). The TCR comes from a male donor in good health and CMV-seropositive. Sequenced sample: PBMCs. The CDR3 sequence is CATSRVTGSEQYF. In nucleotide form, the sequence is TGTGCCACCAGCAGAGTTACAGGGTCCGAGCAGTACTTC.